This record concerns one TCR beta chain sequence. Here immunoSEQ multiplex PCR was the method, and the copy in TCRdb shows in-frame clones only, minus some. Of about 91,000 clones in the sample, approximately 87% were seen once. Stated time point: peripheral blood 6 weeks after treatment start. This sample stems from a study of PD-L1 blockade in urothelial cancer. V lost 3 bases and J lost 1, with 10 bases in between. CDR3 length: 14 residues. The germline V gene encodes CDR1 SGHAT and CDR2 FQDESV (reference sequence). V gene TRBV11-1 combines with J gene TRBJ2-7; TRBD1 might be the D (5 bases). The TCR originated in a man aged 70 or older with urothelial cancer. Source: PBMCs, taken around atezolizumab (anti-PD-L1) treatment. DNA for the CDR3: TGTGCCAGCAGCTTCCTGACAGCTTCCTACGAGCAGTACTTC. Protein sequence: CASSFLTASYEQYF.